The 23 T cell receptor beta chains given below trace back to one sample, sequenced in a study of metastatic and nonmetastatic thyroid tumors. Each patient came to thyroid surgery without any prior treatment (of any kind). TCRdb reprocessed the PCR reads via MiXCR. The data hold around 28,000 clones, with roughly 3.5% observed a single time. The sequenced material came from blood. Receptors originate from a male donor with papillary thyroid cancer or a benign thyroid nodule (not recorded which). Some clones in this sample may be carry-over from other donors' samples.

Concerning this clone itself: A junction end diverges from the germline sequence, so it may reflect a read error. The chain employs TRBV18 and TRBJ2-5, with a tentative D call TRBD2 (6 bases). From germline, CDR1 is KGHSH and CDR2 LQKENI. The CDR3 sequence is 14 residues long. The CDR3 region has the DNA TGTGCCAGCTCACCGGGCCCCGGCGGGGAGACCAAGTACTTC. Translation gives CASSPGPGGETKYF.

The sample holds a few counts of this clone. The V gene is TRBV6-1, the J gene TRBJ1-6; D unclear. V lost 6 bases and J 3 bases, leaving 12 bases between the germline ends. Germline CDR1 reads MNHNS; CDR2 reads SASEGT. The length of the CDR3 is 15 residues. CDR3 protein: CASSVLGDYNSPLHF. The CDR3 DNA reads TGTGCCAGCAGCGTTTTGGGCGACTATAATTCACCCCTCCACTTT.

V and J are TRBV27 and TRBJ2-6, with D perhaps TRBD1 or TRBD2 (5 bases each). The CDR3 consists of 16 residues. In germline, CDR1 is MNHEY, CDR2 SMNVEV (reference sequence). V lost 7 bases to trimming and J lost 0 bases, with 13 bases between them. CDR3: CASKFLGDSGANVLTF. The CDR3 DNA reads as TGTGCCAGCAAATTCTTGGGGGACTCTGGGGCCAACGTCCTGACTTTC.

In its sample, this clone was seen a few times. V usage is TRBV20-1 and J usage is TRBJ2-7; 9 nucleotides line up with TRBD1. There are 14 residues in the CDR3. Losses at the gene ends were 3 bases for V and 3 bases for J; bases not matched to a gene: 6. Germline V gives CDR1 DFQATT, CDR2 SNEGSKA (reference sequence). The CDR3 DNA reads as TGCAGTGCTAGCGTGGGACAGGGTAGCTACGAGCAGTACTTC. This codes for CSASVGQGSYEQYF.

This clone has only a few counts. This chain links TRBV6-1 with TRBJ1-2, with TRBD1 as a possible D gene (5 bases). The CDR3 totals 14 residues. V dropped 6 bases and J dropped 4 bases, with 15 bases sitting between them. Germline-derived CDR1 and CDR2 are MNHNS and SASEGT. CDR3 DNA: TGTGCCAGCAGATCGGGACTCACCAGCTATGGCTACACCTTC. This gives the protein CASRSGLTSYGYTF.

The V and J genes are TRBV20-1 and TRBJ2-7, with TRBD1 identical over 7 bases. This CDR3 has 13 amino acids. After removal of 3 bases from V and 9 bases from J, the junction contained 11 bases not matched to a gene. Looked up from germline, CDR1 is DFQATT and CDR2 is SNEGSKA (reference sequence). The CDR3 nucleotides are TGCAGTGCTAGGGGGACAGTATCCCCGTCGCAGTACTTC. Translating it yields CSARGTVSPSQYF.

As regards this clone: The missing conserved phenylalanine or tryptophan at the end of this CDR3 makes a read error likely. The rearrangement links TRBV6-2 or TRBV6-3 to TRBJ1-5; D gene ambiguous. With 7 bases removed from V and 6 bases from J, the gap between germline ends came to 10 bases. Germline V gene sequence: CDR1 MNHEY, CDR2 SVGEGT. This CDR3 is built from 12 residues. The CDR3 sequence is CASMAVAQPQHC. For the CDR3, the DNA is TGTGCCAGCATGGCAGTGGCTCAGCCCCAGCATTGT.

The V and J genes are TRBV28 and TRBJ1-2; D may be TRBD1 (5 bases). This CDR3 has 16 amino acids. V was shortened by 4 bases and J by 0 bases, with 15 bases between the two germline ends. Germline values: CDR1 MDHEN, CDR2 SYDVKM. CDR3 amino acids: CASSSLGTVANYGYTF. The CDR3 DNA reads as TGTGCCAGCAGTTCCCTCGGGACTGTAGCTAACTATGGCTACACCTTC.

With respect to this clone: A read error is possible here, since a much larger clone lies one base away. The chain uses TRBV10-3 and TRBJ2-6; possibly TRBD1 for D (6 bases). Looked up from germline, CDR1 is ENHRY and CDR2 is SYGVKD. Trimming left V 6 bases short and J 6 bases short, with 12 bases between. The CDR3 totals 14 residues. In DNA, the CDR3 is TGTGCCATCAGCCCAGGGGCTGTGGCCAACGTCCTGACTTTC. Its protein is CAISPGAVANVLTF.

This clone was counted only a few times. The chain couples TRBV12-3 or TRBV12-4 to TRBJ2-2; TRBD2 matches at 13 bases. V gave up 4 bases and J gave up 5 bases; unmatched junction bases: 7. The CDR3 spans 17 residues. The CDR3 DNA is TGTGCCAGCAGTTCCCTTGGACTAGCGGGAGTGACCGGGGAGCTGTTTTTT. Its protein product is CASSSLGLAGVTGELFF.

This clone was observed many times. The J gene is TRBJ2-1, the V gene TRBV27, with TRBD1 matching 9 bases. From germline, CDR1 is MNHEY and CDR2 SMNVEV (reference sequence). J was trimmed by 7 bases and V by 10 bases; bases with no gene match: 5. This CDR3 comprises 12 residues. The CDR3 is CATLQGANEQFF. The CDR3 nucleotides are TGTGCCACCTTACAGGGGGCAAATGAGCAGTTCTTC.

This clone is classed as medium-sized. This chain uses TRBV5-1 with TRBJ1-1; no definite D call. In germline, CDR1 is SGHRS, CDR2 YFSETQ. Trimming took 0 bases from V and 1 from J, leaving 19 bases between them. The CDR3 has 18 residues. The CDR3 bases are TGCGCCAGCAGCTTGGATGGCAGGCGCAGATCATGGAACACTGAAGCTTTCTTT. Its translation is CASSLDGRRRSWNTEAFF.

This clone has a count of ten or more. The junction shows a germline mismatch at one end, possibly a read error. The genes are TRBV6-1 and TRBJ1-1; D remains ambiguous. The CDR3 loop spans 13 amino acids. Germline V gives CDR1 MNHNS, CDR2 SASEGT. The CDR3 DNA is TGTGCCAGCGGTGAGAAAACCAACACTGAAGCTTTCTTT. Amino acids: CASGEKTNTEAFF.

This clone ranks as medium-sized (0.01 to 0.1%). J is TRBJ1-1 and V is TRBV12-3 or TRBV12-4; D is unresolved. There are 13 residues in the CDR3. V shed 7 bases and J shed 5 bases, with 14 bases lying between them. The CDR3 here is CASTLDRATEAFF. For the CDR3, the DNA is TGTGCCAGCACTCTAGATCGCGCTACTGAAGCTTTCTTT.

This clone was observed a few times. Other DNA variants within this sample encode the same CDR3. The chain carries TRBV5-8 and TRBJ2-1; 7 nucleotides agree with TRBD2. The CDR3 spans 18 residues. With 4 bases clipped from V and 4 bases from J, the junction kept 17 bases outside the gene matches. Germline values: CDR1 SGHTS, CDR2 YDEGEE. The CDR3, as DNA: TGTGCCAGCAGCCTTTGGGGAGGGAAACTCGCTGGGTACAATGAGCAGTTCTTC. This translates into CASSLWGGKLAGYNEQFF.

This clone was seen only a few times. A junction boundary mismatches the germline segment, possibly from a read error. V and J are TRBV19 and TRBJ1-3, with D maybe TRBD1 (5 bases). Per germline, CDR1 LNHDA and CDR2 SQIVND (reference sequence). The CDR3 is 16 residues long. Here the CDR3 reads CASSIAATDSGDTIYF. CDR3 nucleotides: TGTGCCAGTAGTATAGCAGCGACAGACTCTGGAGACACCATATATTTT.

V gene TRBV27 combines with J gene TRBJ2-7; 8 nucleotides agree with TRBD2. With 4 bases clipped from V and 5 bases from J, the junction kept 7 bases outside the gene matches. Germline assignment: CDR1 MNHEY and CDR2 SMNVEV (reference sequence). CDR3 size: 14 residues. The CDR3 loop is CASSSGLGGDEQYF. DNA for the CDR3: TGTGCCAGCAGTTCGGGACTAGGCGGCGACGAGCAGTACTTC.

This clone was counted many times. The V and J genes are TRBV7-9 and TRBJ2-1; TRBD2 agrees at 14 bases. Losses at the gene ends were 4 bases for V and 4 bases for J; bases not matched to a gene: 12. Germline CDR1 and CDR2: SEHNR and FQNEAQ (reference sequence). The CDR3 consists of 19 residues. The CDR3 sequence is CASSWTAGTSGRGYNEQFF. As DNA, the CDR3 is TGTGCCAGCAGCTGGACAGCAGGGACTAGCGGGAGAGGGTACAATGAGCAGTTCTTC.

Note on this clone: No conserved phenylalanine or tryptophan ends this CDR3, so it is likely a read error. The chain joins TRBV6-1 to TRBJ2-7; 7 positions agree with TRBD1. The CDR3 spans 13 residues. Germline lookup yields CDR1 MNHNS and CDR2 SASEGT. After removal of 6 bases from V and 4 bases from J, the junction contained 6 bases not matched to a gene. As DNA, the CDR3 is TGTGCCAGCAGGGGGGACAGTCGGTACGAGCAGTACCTC. Its translation is CASRGDSRYEQYL.

This clone was recorded a few times. This is likely a read error, given that the CDR3 carries no conserved phenylalanine or tryptophan at its end. The rearrangement uses TRBV29-1 and TRBJ2-1; D might be TRBD2 (5 bases). CDR3 size: 13 residues. V was pared by 8 bases and J by 4 bases, with 15 bases between. CDR1 and CDR2 (germline): SQVTM, ANQGSEA. CDR3 DNA: TGCAGCTACGGAGGTCCCCAATACAATGAGCAGTTCCTC. It encodes CSYGGPQYNEQFL.

This clone was observed many times. The CDR3 loop is CASSRGRGSYNEQFF. The CDR3 DNA follows: TGTGCCAGCAGCCGCGGGAGGGGCTCCTACAATGAGCAGTTCTTC. This chain connects TRBV7-8 to TRBJ2-1, with TRBD2 identical over 9 bases. The CDR3 sequence is 15 residues long. The germline V gene encodes CDR1 SGHVS and CDR2 FQNEAQ. J gave up 0 bases and V 5 bases, and 2 bases lay outside the gene matches.

This clone was found many times. V usage is TRBV7-6 and J usage is TRBJ1-1; D is undetermined. Deletions cut 2 bases from V and 3 bases from J, with 7 bases between. CDR1 SGHVS and CDR2 FNYEAQ come from the germline V gene. There are 13 residues in the CDR3. The CDR3 nucleotides are TGTGCCAGCAGCTTAAACGTGGACACTGAAGCTTTCTTT. It specifies CASSLNVDTEAFF.

The genes are TRBV2 and TRBJ2-1, with 12 bases matching TRBD2. The ends lost 6 bases at V and 1 base at J; junction bases unmatched: 7. The V gene's germline CDR1 is SNHLY and CDR2 FYNNEI. The CDR3 covers 17 residues. CDR3 DNA sequence: TGTGCCAGCAGGGAAAGACTAGCGGGGGAATCCTACAATGAGCAGTTCTTC. Translation: CASRERLAGESYNEQFF.